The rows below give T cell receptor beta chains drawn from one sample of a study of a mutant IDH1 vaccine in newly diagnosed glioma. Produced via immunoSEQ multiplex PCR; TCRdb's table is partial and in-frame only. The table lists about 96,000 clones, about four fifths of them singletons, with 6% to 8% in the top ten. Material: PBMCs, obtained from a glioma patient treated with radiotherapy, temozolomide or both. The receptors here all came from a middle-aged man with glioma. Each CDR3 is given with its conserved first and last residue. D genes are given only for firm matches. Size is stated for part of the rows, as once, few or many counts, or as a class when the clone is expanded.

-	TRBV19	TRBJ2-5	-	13	CASSRTRRETQYF	TGTGCCAGTAGCCGGACCCGTCGAGAGACCCAGTACTTC
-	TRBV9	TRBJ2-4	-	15	CASSAGGQLGNIQYF	TGTGCCAGCAGCGCCGGTGGACAGCTGGGGAACATTCAGTACTTC
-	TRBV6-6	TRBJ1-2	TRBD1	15	CASSFGTGGSYGYTF	TGTGCCAGCAGTTTCGGGACAGGGGGTAGCTATGGCTACACCTTC
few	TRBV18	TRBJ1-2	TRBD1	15	CASSPPTGTNYGYTF	TGTGCCAGCTCACCACCGACAGGGACTAACTATGGCTACACCTTC
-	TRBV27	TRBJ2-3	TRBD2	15	CASSLAGGLTDTQYF	TGTGCCAGCAGTTTAGCGGGGGGCCTCACAGATACGCAGTATTTT
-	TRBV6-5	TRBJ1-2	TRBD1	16	CASSYRGQGANYGYTF	TGTGCCAGCAGTTACCGGGGACAGGGGGCGAACTATGGCTACACCTTC
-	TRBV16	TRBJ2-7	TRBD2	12	CASRQTSSEQYF	TGTGCCAGCAGACAGACTAGCTCCGAGCAGTACTTC
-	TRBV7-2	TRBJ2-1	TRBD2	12	CASAGGNNEQFF	TGTGCCAGCGCGGGGGGGAACAATGAGCAGTTCTTC
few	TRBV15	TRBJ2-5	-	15	CATSREGEAFETQYF	TGTGCCACCAGCAGAGAGGGGGAGGCTTTCGAGACCCAGTACTTC
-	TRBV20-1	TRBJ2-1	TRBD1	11	CSARTGDEQFF	TGCAGTGCCCGGACAGGCGATGAGCAGTTCTTC
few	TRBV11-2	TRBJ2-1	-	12	CASSLSYNEQFF	TGTGCCAGCAGCCTCTCCTACAATGAGCAGTTCTTC
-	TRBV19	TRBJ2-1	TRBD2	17	CASRSPSGLSSYNEQFF	TGTGCCAGTAGGTCCCCTAGCGGGCTTAGCTCCTACAATGAGCAGTTCTTC
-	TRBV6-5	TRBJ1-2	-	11	CASSYAGNYTF	TGTGCCAGCAGTTACGCGGGGAACTACACCTTC
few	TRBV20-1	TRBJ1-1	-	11	CSASMPGAAFF	TGCAGTGCTAGCATGCCAGGGGCGGCTTTCTTT
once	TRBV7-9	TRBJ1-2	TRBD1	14	CASSLEQGAGGYTF	TGTGCCAGCAGCTTAGAACAGGGGGCTGGTGGCTACACCTTC
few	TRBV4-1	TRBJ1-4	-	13	CASSVEENEKLFF	TGCGCCAGCAGCGTAGAGGAGAATGAAAAACTGTTTTTT
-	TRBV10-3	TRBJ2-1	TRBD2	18	CAISELAGGKKSGNEQFF	TGTGCCATCAGTGAACTAGCGGGAGGGAAGAAATCGGGCAATGAGCAGTTCTTC
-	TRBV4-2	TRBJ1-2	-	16	CASSQDAASSDYGYTF	TGTGCCAGCAGCCAAGATGCCGCGAGTTCGGACTATGGCTACACCTTC
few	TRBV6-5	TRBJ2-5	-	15	CASSLGHGEGWTQYF	TGTGCCAGCAGTCTGGGACACGGAGAAGGTTGGACCCAGTACTTC
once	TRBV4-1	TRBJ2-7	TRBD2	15	CASSQASGLFYEQYF	TGCGCCAGCAGCCAGGCTAGCGGCCTTTTCTACGAGCAGTACTTC
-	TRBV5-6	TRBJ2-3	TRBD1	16	CASYRTGTRRTDTQYF	TGTGCCAGCTACCGGACAGGTACCCGTCGCACAGATACGCAGTATTTT
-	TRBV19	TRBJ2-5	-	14	CASSIRGGQETQYF	TGTGCCAGTAGTATACGAGGGGGTCAAGAGACCCAGTACTTC
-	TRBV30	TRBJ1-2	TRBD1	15	CAWSGGQPRIYGYTF	TGTGCCTGGAGTGGGGGACAGCCTCGGATCTATGGCTACACCTTC
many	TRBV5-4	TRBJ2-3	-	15	CASSGGDSRTDTQYF	TGTGCCAGCAGCGGCGGGGACAGCCGCACAGATACGCAGTATTTT
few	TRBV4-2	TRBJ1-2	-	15	CASSQGIGGVEGYTF	TGTGCCAGCAGCCAAGGGATTGGGGGGGTAGAGGGCTACACCTTC
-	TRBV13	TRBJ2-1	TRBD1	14	CASSVRGPYNEQFF	TGTGCCAGCAGTGTAAGGGGGCCCTACAATGAGCAGTTCTTC
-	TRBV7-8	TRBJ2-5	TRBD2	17	CASSLALLREAGETQYF	TGTGCCAGCAGCTTAGCGCTACTGCGGGAGGCAGGGGAGACCCAGTACTTC
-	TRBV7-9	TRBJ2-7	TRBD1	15	CASSPPQGATYEQYF	TGTGCCAGCAGCCCCCCGCAGGGGGCAACGTACGAGCAGTACTTC
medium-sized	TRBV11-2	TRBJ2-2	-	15	CASSWDMSNTGELFF	TGTGCCAGCAGCTGGGACATGTCGAACACCGGGGAGCTGTTTTTT
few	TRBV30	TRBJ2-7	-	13	CAWSPKSPYEQYF	TGTGCCTGGAGTCCGAAGTCCCCCTACGAGCAGTACTTC
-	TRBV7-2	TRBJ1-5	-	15	CASSLSLQRAQPQHF	TGTGCCAGCAGCTTAAGTTTACAGCGAGCCCAGCCCCAGCATTTT
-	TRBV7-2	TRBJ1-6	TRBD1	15	CASSLGAGGSSPLHF	TGTGCCAGCAGCTTAGGGGCAGGGGGGAGTTCACCCCTCCACTTT
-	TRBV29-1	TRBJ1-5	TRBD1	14	CSVTTGGAGQPQHF	TGCAGCGTTACTACAGGGGGCGCAGGTCAGCCCCAGCATTTT
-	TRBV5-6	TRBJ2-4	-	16	CASRSWGLVGKNIQYF	TGTGCCAGCAGGTCCTGGGGATTAGTAGGCAAAAACATTCAGTACTTC
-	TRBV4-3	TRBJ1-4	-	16	CASSQDIGPTNEKLFF	TGCGCCAGCAGCCAAGATATCGGTCCAACTAATGAAAAACTGTTTTTT
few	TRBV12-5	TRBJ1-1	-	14	CASGLEIPNTEAFF	TGTGCTAGTGGTTTGGAAATTCCGAACACTGAAGCTTTCTTT
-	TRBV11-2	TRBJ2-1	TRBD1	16	CASSFRDRPSIDEQFF	TGTGCCAGCAGCTTCCGGGACAGGCCATCAATCGATGAGCAGTTCTTC
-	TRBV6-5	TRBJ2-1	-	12	CASGASWNEQFF	TGTGCCAGCGGGGCTAGTTGGAATGAGCAGTTCTTC
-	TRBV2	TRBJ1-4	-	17	CASSELEGFRFNEKLFF	TGTGCCAGCAGTGAATTGGAGGGGTTTCGTTTTAATGAAAAACTGTTTTTT
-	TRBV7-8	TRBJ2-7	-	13	CASSLGLLGEQYF	TGTGCCAGCAGCTTAGGCCTCCTGGGCGAGCAGTACTTC
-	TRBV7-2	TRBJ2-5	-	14	CASSRPGAKETQYF	TGTGCCAGCAGCCGCCCGGGGGCGAAAGAGACCCAGTACTTC
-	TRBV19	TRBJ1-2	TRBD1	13	CASSFGTGYGYTF	TGTGCCAGTAGTTTCGGGACAGGCTATGGCTACACCTTC
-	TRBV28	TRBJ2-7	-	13	CASIGGFWNEQYF	TGTGCCAGCATTGGGGGTTTTTGGAACGAGCAGTACTTC
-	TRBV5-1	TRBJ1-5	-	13	CASSRSGNQPQHF	TGCGCCAGCAGCCGTTCAGGGAATCAGCCCCAGCATTTT
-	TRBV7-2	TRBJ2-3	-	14	CATSSARSTDTQYF	TGTGCCACCTCATCCGCCCGAAGCACAGATACGCAGTATTTT
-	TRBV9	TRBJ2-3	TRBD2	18	CASSTGTSGSVGSDTQYF	TGTGCCAGCAGTACCGGGACTAGCGGGAGTGTAGGCTCAGATACGCAGTATTTT
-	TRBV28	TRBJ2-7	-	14	CASSPAGTSYEQYF	TGTGCCAGCAGCCCTGCCGGGACAAGCTACGAGCAGTACTTC
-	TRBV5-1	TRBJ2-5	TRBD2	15	CASSLFSGTQETQYF	TGCGCCAGCAGCTTGTTCAGCGGGACCCAAGAGACCCAGTACTTC
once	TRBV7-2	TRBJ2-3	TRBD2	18	CASSNLRVTSGVTDTQYF	TGTGCCAGCAGCAACTTAAGGGTGACTAGCGGGGTGACCGATACGCAGTATTTT
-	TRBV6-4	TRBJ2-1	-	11	CATTREGEQFF	TGTGCCACCACCAGGGAAGGTGAGCAGTTCTTC
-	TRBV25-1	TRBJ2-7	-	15	CARSLGPRHPYEQYF	TGTGCCAGGAGTTTGGGACCTCGACATCCCTACGAGCAGTACTTC
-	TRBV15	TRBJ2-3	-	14	CATSRPSSTDTQYF	TGTGCCACCAGCAGACCTAGCAGCACAGATACGCAGTATTTT
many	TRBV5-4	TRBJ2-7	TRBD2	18	CASSPGPKAGGFSYEQYF	TGTGCCAGCAGCCCCGGGCCCAAAGCGGGAGGGTTCTCCTACGAGCAGTACTTC